The sequence of this TCR beta chain was determined in a study of blood T cell repertoires in COVID-19. Study overall: Sites in the United States, Italy and Spain provided acute and convalescent COVID-19 samples.

Per the original methods: Scientists estimated how many nucleated cells there were by amplifying reference gene primers. The data were produced by immunoSEQ multiplex PCR, yet TCRdb's version contains in-frame clones alone and is incomplete. V and J calls and clone size are those listed in that table; D and trimming were worked out from the DNA. The table has around 50,000 clones, over 90% seen once. The CDR3 is 16 residues long. V gave up 0 bases and J gave up 6 bases; unmatched junction bases: 5. Per the germline V gene, CDR1 is SGHRS and CDR2 is YFSETQ. The TCR was taken from a man aged 55 to 69 with COVID-19, enrolled during active disease. The sample taken for sequencing was peripheral blood. V usage is TRBV5-1 and J usage is TRBJ1-5, with 11 bases identical to TRBD1. Here the CDR3 reads CASSLAGQGAGQPQHF. CDR3 bases: TGCGCCAGCAGCTTGGCTGGACAGGGGGCAGGTCAGCCCCAGCATTTT. The full variable domain, rest sourced from reference TRBV5-1 and TRBJ1-5, is KAGVTQTPRYLIKTRGQQVTLSCSPISGHRSVSWYQQTPGQGLQFLFEYFSETQRNKGNFPGRFSGRQFSNSRSEMNVSTLELGDSALYLCASSLAGQGAGQPQHFGDGTRLSIL.